This TCR beta chain was identified in a study of a mutant IDH1 vaccine in newly diagnosed glioma. With 1 base removed from V and 11 bases from J, the gap between germline ends came to 12 bases. CDR3 size: 13 residues. CDR1 and CDR2 (germline): SGHVS, FQNEAQ. As for time point: week 23, last vaccination. The content of each vaccine dose was 300 ug of mutant IDH1 20-mer peptide, and topical imiquimod accompanied it. As concerns this clone: Antigen unknown.

Measured with immunoSEQ multiplex PCR; TCRdb has only the in-frame clones, and not every one. The repertoire holds under 85,000 clones, around 83% seen once, with around 0.73% in the top ten. The gene calls are TRBV7-8 and TRBJ2-1; a weak D match, TRBD1 (5 bases). The TCR sequence derives from a woman between 50 and 59 years old with glioma. The material sequenced was PBMCs, taken from a glioma patient whose treatment included an IDH1 peptide vaccine. The CDR3 region has the DNA TGTGCCAGCAGCTTAGAGGAAGGGGTGAAGCAGTTCTTC. Translating it yields CASSLEEGVKQFF.